The present TCR beta chain was sequenced within a study of cytomegalovirus exposure and HLA in healthy donors. The CDR3 totals 12 residues. The ends were cut back, 1 base at V and 3 bases at J, with 3 bases in the middle. Germline V gene data show CDR1 as SGHAT and CDR2 as FQNNGV. 13 Jbeta primers and 60 Vbeta primers were used for the PCR. Repertoires were generated with immunoSEQ multiplex PCR, while TCRdb's copy carries only in-frame clones and drops some. The sample yields 100,000 to 150,000 clones, 75% to 85% seen once. The count of this clone is one. The sequenced sample consisted of PBMCs. V and J are TRBV11-2 and TRBJ2-5; D is undetermined. The sequence came from a man between 40 and 49 years old in good health and CMV-seronegative. This CDR3 is CASSLVEETQYF. In DNA, the CDR3 is TGTGCCAGCAGCTTAGTCGAAGAGACCCAGTACTTC. The variable domain in full, completed from reference TRBV11-2 and TRBJ2-5, reads EAGVAQSPRYKIIEKRQSVAFWCNPISGHATLYWYQQILGQGPKLLIQFQNNGVVDDSQLPKDRFSAERLKGVDSTLKIQPAKLEDSAVYLCASSLVEETQYFGPGTRLLVL.